This TCR beta chain derives from a study of CD8 T cells in Susac syndrome. Bulk CD8+ and CD4+ cells came from magnetic negative isolation; CD8+ TEMRA by FACS. This CDR3 has 16 amino acids. Trimming removed 3 bases at V and 6 bases at J, with 19 bases between. Germline V gene sequence: CDR1 SGHAT, CDR2 FQNNGV. The authors reverse transcribed 0.5 to 1 ug RNA with random hexamers. Amplification of TCR beta CDR3 across 54 Vbeta and 13 Jbeta was performed with immunoSEQ multiplex PCR. One entry per CDR3 protein, called by TCRdb with MiXCR from the immunoSEQ multiplex PCR reads. The sample lists some 260,000 distinct CDR3 sequences, roughly 85% occurring once.

The rearrangement links TRBV11-2 to TRBJ2-3; tentative D call: TRBD2 (5 bases). Source material: CD8+ T cells from PBMCs. The clonotype was recovered from a human donor with multiple sclerosis. CDR3 in amino acids: CASSLSWVASLDTQYF. The CDR3 region has the DNA TGTGCCAGCAGCTTGAGTTGGGTAGCGTCGTTGGATACGCAGTATTTT.